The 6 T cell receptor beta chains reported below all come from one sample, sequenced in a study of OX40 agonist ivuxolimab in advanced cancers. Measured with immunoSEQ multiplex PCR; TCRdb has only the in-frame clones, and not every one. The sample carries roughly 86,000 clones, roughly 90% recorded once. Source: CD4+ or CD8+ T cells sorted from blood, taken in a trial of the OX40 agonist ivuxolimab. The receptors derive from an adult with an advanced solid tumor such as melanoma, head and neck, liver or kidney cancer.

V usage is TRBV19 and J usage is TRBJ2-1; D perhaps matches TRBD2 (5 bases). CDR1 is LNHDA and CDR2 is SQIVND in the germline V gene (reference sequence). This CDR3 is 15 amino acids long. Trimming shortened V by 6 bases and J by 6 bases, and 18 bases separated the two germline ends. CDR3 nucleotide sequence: TGTGCCAGTAGGGACCGGGATCGAACCCCCAATGAGCAGTTCTTC. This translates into CASRDRDRTPNEQFF.

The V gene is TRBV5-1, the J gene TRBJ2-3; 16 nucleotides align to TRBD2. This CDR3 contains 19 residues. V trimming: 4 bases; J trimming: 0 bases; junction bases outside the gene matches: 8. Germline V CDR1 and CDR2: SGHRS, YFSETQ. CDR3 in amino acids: CASSRGTSGRVGSTDTQYF. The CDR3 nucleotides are TGCGCCAGCAGCCGTGGGACTAGCGGGAGGGTTGGGAGCACAGATACGCAGTATTTT.

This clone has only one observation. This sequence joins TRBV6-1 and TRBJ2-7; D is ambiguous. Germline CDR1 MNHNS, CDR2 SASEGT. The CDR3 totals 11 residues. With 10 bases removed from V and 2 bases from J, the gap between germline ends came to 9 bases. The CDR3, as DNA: TGTGCCACGGTCGCGGCCTACGAGCAGTACTTC. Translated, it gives CATVAAYEQYF.

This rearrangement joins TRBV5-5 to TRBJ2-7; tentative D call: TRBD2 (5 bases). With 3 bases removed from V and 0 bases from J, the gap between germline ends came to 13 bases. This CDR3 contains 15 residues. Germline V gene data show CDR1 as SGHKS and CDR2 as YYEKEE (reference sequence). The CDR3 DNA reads TGTGCCAGCAGCTCCAGGTCCGGGGACTCCTACGAGCAGTACTTC. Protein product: CASSSRSGDSYEQYF.

The CDR3 sequence is CASSLLPHEQYF. The CDR3 bases are TGTGCCAGCAGCTTATTGCCGCACGAGCAGTACTTC. This rearrangement joins TRBV7-9 to TRBJ2-7; D is undetermined. Germline values: CDR1 SEHNR, CDR2 FQNEAQ (reference sequence). V was cut by 2 bases and J by 5 bases, with 7 bases left in between. CDR3 length: 12 residues.

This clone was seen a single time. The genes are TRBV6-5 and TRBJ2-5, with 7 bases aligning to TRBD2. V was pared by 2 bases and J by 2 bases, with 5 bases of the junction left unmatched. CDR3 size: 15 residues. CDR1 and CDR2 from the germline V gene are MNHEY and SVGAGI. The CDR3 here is CASSYGTSVQETQYF. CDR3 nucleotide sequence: TGTGCCAGCAGTTACGGTACTAGCGTACAAGAGACCCAGTACTTC.